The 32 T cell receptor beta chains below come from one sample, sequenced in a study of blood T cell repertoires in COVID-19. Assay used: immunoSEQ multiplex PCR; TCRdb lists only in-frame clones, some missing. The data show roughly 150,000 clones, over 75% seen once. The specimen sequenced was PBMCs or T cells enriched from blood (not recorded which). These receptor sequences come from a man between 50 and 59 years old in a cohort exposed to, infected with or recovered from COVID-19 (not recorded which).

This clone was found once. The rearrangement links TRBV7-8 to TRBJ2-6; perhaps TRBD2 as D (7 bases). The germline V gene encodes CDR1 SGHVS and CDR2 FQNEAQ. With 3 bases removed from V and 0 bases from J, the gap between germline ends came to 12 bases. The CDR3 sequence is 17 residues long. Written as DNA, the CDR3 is TGTGCCAGCAGCTTCGGGGGGCTCGCCTCTGGGGCCAACGTCCTGACTTTC. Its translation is CASSFGGLASGANVLTF.

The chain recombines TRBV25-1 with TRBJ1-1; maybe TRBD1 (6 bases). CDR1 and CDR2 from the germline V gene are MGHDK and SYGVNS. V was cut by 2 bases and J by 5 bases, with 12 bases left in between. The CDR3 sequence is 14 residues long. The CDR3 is CASSETGWGTEAFF. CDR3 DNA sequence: TGTGCCAGCAGTGAAACAGGGTGGGGAACTGAAGCTTTCTTT.

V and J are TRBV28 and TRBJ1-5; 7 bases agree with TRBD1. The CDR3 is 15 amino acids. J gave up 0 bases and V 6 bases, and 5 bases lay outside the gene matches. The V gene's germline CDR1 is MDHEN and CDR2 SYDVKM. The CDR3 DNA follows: TGTGCCAGCAGGATCGGGACAGCTAGCAATCAGCCCCAGCATTTT. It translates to CASRIGTASNQPQHF.

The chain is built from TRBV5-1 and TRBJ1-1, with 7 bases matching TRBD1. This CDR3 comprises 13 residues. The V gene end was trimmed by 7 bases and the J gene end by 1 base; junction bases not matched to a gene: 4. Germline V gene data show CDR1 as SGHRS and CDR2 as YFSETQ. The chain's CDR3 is CASGSGGNTEAFF. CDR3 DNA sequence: TGCGCCAGCGGCTCAGGGGGGAACACTGAAGCTTTCTTT.

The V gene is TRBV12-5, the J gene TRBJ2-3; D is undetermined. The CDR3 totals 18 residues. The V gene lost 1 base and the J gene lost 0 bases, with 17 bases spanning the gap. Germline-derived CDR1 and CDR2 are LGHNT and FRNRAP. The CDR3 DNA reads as TGTGCTAGTGGTTTGGCCCGGCGGCTGGAAAGTAGCACAGATACGCAGTATTTT. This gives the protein CASGLARRLESSTDTQYF.

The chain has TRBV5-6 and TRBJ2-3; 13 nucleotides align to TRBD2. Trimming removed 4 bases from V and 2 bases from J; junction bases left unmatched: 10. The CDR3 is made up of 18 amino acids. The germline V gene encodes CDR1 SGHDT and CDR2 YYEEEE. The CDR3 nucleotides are TGTGCCAGCAGCAAACTAGCGGGGGGGCTTCCCCCCACAGATACGCAGTATTTT. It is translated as CASSKLAGGLPPTDTQYF.

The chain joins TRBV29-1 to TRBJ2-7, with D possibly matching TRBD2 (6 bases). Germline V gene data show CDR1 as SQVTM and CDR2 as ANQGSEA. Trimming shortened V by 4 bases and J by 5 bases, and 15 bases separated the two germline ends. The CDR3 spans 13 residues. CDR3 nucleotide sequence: TGCAGCGTTGGGAGGGTTTGGTATAACGAGCAGTACTTC. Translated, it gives CSVGRVWYNEQYF.

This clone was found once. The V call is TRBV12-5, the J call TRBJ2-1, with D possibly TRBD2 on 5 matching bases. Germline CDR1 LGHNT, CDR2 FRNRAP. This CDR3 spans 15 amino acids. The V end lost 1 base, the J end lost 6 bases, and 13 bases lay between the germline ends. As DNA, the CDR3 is TGTGCTAGTGGTTTGGCCCCTCCAGGACTCAATGAGCAGTTCTTC. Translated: CASGLAPPGLNEQFF.

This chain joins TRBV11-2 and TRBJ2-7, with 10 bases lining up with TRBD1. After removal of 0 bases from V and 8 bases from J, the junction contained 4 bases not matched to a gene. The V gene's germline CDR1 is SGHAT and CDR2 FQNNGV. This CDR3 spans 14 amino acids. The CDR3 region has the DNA TGTGCCAGCAGCTTAGAGGGACAGGGGAGGCAGCAGTACTTC. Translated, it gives CASSLEGQGRQQYF.

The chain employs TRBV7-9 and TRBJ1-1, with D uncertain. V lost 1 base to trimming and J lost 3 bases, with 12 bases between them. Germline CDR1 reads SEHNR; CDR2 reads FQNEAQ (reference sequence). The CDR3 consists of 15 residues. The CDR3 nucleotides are TGTGCCAGCAGCTTAGTCTTAGGCCAGGACACTGAAGCTTTCTTT. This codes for CASSLVLGQDTEAFF.

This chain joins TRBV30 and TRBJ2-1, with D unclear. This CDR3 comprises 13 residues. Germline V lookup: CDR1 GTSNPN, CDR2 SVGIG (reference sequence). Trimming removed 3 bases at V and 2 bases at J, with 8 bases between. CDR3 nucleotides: TGTGCCTGGAGCCCAGGTACCTACAATGAGCAGTTCTTC. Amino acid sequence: CAWSPGTYNEQFF.

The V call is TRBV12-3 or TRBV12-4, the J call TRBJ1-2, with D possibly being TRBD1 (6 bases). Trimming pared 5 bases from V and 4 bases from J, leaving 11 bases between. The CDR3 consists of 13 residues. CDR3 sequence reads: CASSRDKLYGYTF. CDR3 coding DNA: TGTGCCAGCAGTCGGGACAAACTCTATGGCTACACCTTC.

The CDR3 is CASGLEGTVGNTIYF. The CDR3 bases are TGTGCCAGCGGCCTCGAGGGAACAGTCGGAAACACCATATATTTT. This chain uses TRBV7-2 with TRBJ1-3, with D unresolved. V was clipped by 8 bases and J by 4 bases, with 18 bases between them. Looked up from germline, CDR1 is SGHTA and CDR2 is FQGNSA. The CDR3 length is 15 residues.

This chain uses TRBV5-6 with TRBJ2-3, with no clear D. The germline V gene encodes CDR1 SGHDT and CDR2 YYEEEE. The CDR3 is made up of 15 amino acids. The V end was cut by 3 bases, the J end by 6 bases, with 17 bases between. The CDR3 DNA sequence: TGTGCCAGCAGCTCCCGTTTTAGGCAGGCTGATACGCAGTATTTT. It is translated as CASSSRFRQADTQYF.

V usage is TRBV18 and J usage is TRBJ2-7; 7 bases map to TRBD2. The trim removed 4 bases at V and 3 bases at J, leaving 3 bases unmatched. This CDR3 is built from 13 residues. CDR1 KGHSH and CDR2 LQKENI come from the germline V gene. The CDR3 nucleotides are TGTGCCAGCTCACGGGGGGGAGACTACGAGCAGTACTTC. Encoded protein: CASSRGGDYEQYF.

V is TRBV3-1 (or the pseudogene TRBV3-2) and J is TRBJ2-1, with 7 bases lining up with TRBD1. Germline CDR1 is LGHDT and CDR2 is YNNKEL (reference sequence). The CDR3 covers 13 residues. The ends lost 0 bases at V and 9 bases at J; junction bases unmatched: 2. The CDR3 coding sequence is TGTGCCAGCAGCCAAGATGACAGGGCTGAGCAGTTCTTC. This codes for CASSQDDRAEQFF.

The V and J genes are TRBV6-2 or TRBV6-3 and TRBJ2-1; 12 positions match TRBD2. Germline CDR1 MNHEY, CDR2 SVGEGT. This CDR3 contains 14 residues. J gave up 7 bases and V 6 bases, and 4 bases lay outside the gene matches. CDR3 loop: CASSGLAGLNEQFF. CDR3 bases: TGTGCCAGCAGCGGACTAGCGGGGTTGAATGAGCAGTTCTTC.

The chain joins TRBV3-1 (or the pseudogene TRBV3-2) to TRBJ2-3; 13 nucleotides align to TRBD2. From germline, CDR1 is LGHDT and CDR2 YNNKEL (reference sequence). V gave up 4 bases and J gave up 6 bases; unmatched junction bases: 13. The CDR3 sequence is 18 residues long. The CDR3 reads CASSPSSVPLAGGDTQYF. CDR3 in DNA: TGTGCCAGCAGCCCAAGTTCGGTGCCACTAGCGGGAGGGGATACGCAGTATTTT.

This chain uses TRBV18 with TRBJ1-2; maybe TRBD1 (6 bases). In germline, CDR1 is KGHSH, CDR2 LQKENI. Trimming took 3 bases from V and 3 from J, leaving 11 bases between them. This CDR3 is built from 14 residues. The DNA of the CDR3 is TGTGCCAGCTCACCCGGGGGGGGCGACTATGGCTACACCTTC. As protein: CASSPGGGDYGYTF.

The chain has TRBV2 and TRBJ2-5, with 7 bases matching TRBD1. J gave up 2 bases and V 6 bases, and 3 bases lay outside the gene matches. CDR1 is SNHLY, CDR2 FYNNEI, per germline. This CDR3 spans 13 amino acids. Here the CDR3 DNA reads TGTGCCAGCAGCGGGGACAGTCAAGAGACCCAGTACTTC. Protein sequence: CASSGDSQETQYF.

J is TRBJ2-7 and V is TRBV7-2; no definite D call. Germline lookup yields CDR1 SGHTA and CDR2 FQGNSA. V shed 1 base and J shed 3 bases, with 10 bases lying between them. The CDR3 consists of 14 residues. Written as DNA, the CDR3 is TGTGCCAGCAGCTTAGGGTCAGGTGACTACGAGCAGTACTTC. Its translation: CASSLGSGDYEQYF.

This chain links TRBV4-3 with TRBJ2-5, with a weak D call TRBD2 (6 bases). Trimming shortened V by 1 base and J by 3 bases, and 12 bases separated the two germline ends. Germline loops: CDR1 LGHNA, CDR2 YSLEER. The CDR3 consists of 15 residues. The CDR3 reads CASSQGDSTKETQYF. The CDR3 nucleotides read TGCGCCAGCAGCCAAGGGGACTCCACTAAAGAGACCCAGTACTTC.

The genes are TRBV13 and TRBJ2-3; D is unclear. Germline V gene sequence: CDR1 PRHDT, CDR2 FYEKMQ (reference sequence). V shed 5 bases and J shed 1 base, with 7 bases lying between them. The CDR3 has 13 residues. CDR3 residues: CASSLSGTDTQYF. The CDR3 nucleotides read TGTGCCAGCAGCCTAAGCGGCACAGATACGCAGTATTTT.

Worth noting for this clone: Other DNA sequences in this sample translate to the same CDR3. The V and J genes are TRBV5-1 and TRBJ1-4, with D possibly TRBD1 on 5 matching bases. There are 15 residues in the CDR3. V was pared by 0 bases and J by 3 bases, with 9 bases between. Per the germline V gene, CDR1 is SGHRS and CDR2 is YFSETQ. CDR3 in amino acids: CASSLAGQANEKLFF. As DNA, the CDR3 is TGCGCCAGCAGCTTGGCAGGGCAAGCTAATGAAAAACTGTTTTTT. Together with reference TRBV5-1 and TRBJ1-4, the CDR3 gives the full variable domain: KAGVTQTPRYLIKTRGQQVTLSCSPISGHRSVSWYQQTPGQGLQFLFEYFSETQRNKGNFPGRFSGRQFSNSRSEMNVSTLELGDSALYLCASSLAGQANEKLFFGSGTQLSVL.

This CDR3 reads CATSDFRGGQETQYF. The CDR3 DNA is TGTGCCACCAGTGATTTCCGGGGGGGCCAAGAGACCCAGTACTTC. V usage is TRBV24-1 and J usage is TRBJ2-5, with 8 bases lining up with TRBD2. The CDR3 sequence is 15 residues long. CDR1 is KGHDR and CDR2 is SFDVKD in the germline V gene. V lost 1 base to trimming and J lost 1 base; unmatched junction nucleotides: 1.

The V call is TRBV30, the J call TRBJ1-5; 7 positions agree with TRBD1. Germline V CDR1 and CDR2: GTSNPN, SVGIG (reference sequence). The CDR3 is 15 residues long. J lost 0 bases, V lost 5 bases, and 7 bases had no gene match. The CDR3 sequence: CAWGGGPNSNQPQHF. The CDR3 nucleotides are TGTGCCTGGGGAGGGGGCCCCAATAGCAATCAGCCCCAGCATTTT.

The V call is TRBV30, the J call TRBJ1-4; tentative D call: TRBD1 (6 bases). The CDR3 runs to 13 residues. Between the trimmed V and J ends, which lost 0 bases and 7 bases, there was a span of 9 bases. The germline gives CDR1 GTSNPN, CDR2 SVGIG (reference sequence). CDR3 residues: CAWSVAGAEKLFF. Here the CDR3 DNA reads TGTGCCTGGAGTGTGGCAGGGGCTGAAAAACTGTTTTTT. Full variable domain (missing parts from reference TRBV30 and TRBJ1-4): SQTIHQWPATLVQPVGSPLSLECTVEGTSNPNLYWYRQAAGRGLQLLFYSVGIGQISSEVPQNLSASRPQDRQFILSSKKLLLSDSGFYLCAWSVAGAEKLFFGSGTQLSVL.

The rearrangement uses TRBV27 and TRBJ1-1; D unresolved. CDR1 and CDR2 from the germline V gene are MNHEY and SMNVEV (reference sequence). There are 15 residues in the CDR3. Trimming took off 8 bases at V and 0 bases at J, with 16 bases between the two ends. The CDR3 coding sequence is TGTGCCAGCTTAACAACGAGGGTGGTGAACACTGAAGCTTTCTTT. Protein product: CASLTTRVVNTEAFF.

The CDR3 sequence: CASTTDRAGNTIYF. For the CDR3, the DNA is TGTGCCAGTACCACCGACAGGGCTGGAAACACCATATATTTT. This chain links TRBV19 with TRBJ1-3, with 7 bases matching TRBD1. Germline V CDR1 and CDR2: LNHDA, SQIVND (reference sequence). V shed 7 bases, J shed 2 bases, and the junction held 5 bases outside the gene matches. The CDR3 consists of 14 residues.

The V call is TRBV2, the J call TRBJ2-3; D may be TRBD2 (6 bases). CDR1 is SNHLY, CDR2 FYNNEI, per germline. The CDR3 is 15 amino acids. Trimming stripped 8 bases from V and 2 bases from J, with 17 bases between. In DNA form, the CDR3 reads TGTGCCAGCGGAGGGGCCCCGGGGACCACAGATACGCAGTATTTT. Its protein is CASGGAPGTTDTQYF.

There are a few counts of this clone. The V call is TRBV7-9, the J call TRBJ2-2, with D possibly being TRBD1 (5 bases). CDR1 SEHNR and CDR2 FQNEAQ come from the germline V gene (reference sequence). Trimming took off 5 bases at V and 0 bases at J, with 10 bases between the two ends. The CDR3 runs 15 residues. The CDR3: CASSEETANTGELFF. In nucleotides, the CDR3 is TGTGCCAGCAGCGAAGAGACAGCGAACACCGGGGAGCTGTTTTTT.

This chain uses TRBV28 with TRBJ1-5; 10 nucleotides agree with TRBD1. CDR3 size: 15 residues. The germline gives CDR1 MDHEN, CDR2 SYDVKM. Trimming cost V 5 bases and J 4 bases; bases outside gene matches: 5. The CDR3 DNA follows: TGTGCCAGCAGTCGGGGACAGGGGACAAATCAGCCCCAGCATTTT. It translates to CASSRGQGTNQPQHF.